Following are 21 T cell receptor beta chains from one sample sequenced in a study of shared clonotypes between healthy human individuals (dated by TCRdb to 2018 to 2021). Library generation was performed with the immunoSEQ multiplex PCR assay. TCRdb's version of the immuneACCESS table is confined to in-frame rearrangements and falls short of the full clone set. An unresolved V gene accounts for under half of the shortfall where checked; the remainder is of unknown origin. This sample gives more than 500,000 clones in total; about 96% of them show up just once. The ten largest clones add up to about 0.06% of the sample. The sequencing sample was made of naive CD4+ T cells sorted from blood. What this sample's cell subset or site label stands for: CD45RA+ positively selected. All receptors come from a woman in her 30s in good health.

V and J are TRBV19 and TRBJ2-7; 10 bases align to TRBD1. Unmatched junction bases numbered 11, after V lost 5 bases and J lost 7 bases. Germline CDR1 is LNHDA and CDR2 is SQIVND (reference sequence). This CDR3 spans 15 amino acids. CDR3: CASSSGTGEIGEQYF. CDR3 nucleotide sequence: TGTGCCAGTAGTTCCGGGACAGGGGAGATCGGGGAGCAGTACTTC. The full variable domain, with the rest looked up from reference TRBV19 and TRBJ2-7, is DGGITQSPKYLFRKEGQNVTLSCEQNLNHDAMYWYRQDPGQGLRLIYYSQIVNDFQKGDIAEGYSVSREKKESFPLTVTSAQKNPTAFYLCASSSGTGEIGEQYFGPGTRLTVT.

The CDR3: CASSLEAELYNEQFF. The CDR3, as DNA: TGTGCCAGCAGCTTAGAAGCGGAGCTATACAATGAGCAGTTCTTC. The chain combines TRBV7-7 with TRBJ2-1, with D perhaps matching TRBD2 (5 bases). Trimming stripped 1 base from V and 4 bases from J, with 11 bases between. The CDR3 is made up of 15 amino acids. Germline V gene lookup returns CDR1 SSHAT and CDR2 FNYEAQ (reference sequence). Complete variable domain (other parts from reference TRBV7-7 and TRBJ2-1): GAGVSQSPRYKVTKRGQDVTLRCDPISSHATLYWYQQALGQGPEFLTYFNYEAQPDKSGLPSDRFSAERPEGSISTLTIQRTEQRDSAMYRCASSLEAELYNEQFFGPGTRLTVL.

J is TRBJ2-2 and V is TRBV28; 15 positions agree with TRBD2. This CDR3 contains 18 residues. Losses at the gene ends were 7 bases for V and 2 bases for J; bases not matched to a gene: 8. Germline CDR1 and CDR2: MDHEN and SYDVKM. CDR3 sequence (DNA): TGTGCCAGCACAATTCCGGGACTAGCGGGAGGAAACACCGGGGAGCTGTTTTTT. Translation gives CASTIPGLAGGNTGELFF.

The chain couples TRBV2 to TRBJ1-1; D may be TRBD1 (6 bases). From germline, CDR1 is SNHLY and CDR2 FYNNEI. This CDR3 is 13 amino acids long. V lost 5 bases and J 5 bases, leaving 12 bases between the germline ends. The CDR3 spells CASSTGGRTEAFF. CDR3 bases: TGTGCCAGCAGTACCGGGGGGCGAACTGAAGCTTTCTTT.

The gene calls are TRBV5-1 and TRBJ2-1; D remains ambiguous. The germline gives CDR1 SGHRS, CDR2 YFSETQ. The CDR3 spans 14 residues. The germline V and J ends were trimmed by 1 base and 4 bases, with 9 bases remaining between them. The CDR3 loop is CASSLSTNYNEQFF. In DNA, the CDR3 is TGCGCCAGCAGCTTGAGTACAAATTACAATGAGCAGTTCTTC.

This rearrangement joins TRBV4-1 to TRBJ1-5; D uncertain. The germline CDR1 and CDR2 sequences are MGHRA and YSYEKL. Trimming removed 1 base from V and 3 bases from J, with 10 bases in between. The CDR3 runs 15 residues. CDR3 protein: CASSQVGGNNQPQHF. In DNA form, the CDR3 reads TGCGCCAGCAGCCAAGTTGGCGGCAACAATCAGCCCCAGCATTTT.

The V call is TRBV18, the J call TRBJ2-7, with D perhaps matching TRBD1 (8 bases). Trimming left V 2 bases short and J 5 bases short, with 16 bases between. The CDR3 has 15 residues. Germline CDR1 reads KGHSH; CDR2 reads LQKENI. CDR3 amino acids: CASSPAQGGVDEQYF. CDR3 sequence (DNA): TGTGCCAGCTCACCAGCACAGGGGGGGGTCGACGAGCAGTACTTC.

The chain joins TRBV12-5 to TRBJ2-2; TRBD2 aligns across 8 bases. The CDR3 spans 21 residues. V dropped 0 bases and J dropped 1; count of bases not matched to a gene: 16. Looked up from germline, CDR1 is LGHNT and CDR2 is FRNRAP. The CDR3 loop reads CASGLVREGAYPRRNTGELFF. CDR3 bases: TGTGCTAGTGGTTTGGTACGGGAGGGCGCGTACCCACGGAGGAACACCGGGGAGCTGTTTTTT.

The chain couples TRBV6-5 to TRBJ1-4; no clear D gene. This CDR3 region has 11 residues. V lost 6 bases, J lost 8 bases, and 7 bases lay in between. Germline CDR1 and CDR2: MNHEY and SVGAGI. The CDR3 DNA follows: TGTGCCAGCAGGTCGGAGGAAAAACTGTTTTTT. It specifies CASRSEEKLFF.

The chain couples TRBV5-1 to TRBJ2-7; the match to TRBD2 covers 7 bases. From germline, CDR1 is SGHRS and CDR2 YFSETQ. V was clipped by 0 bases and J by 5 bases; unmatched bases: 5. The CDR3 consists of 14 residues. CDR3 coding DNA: TGCGCCAGCAGCTTGGCCGGGGGGTACCACGAGCAGTACTTC. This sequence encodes CASSLAGGYHEQYF. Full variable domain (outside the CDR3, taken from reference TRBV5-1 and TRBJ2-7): KAGVTQTPRYLIKTRGQQVTLSCSPISGHRSVSWYQQTPGQGLQFLFEYFSETQRNKGNFPGRFSGRQFSNSRSEMNVSTLELGDSALYLCASSLAGGYHEQYFGPGTRLTVT.

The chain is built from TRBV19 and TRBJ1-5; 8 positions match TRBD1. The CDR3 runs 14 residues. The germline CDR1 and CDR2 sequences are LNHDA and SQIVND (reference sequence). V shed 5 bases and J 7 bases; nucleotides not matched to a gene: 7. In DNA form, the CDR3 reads TGTGCCAGTAGTGCCAGGACAGGGTTCCAGCCCCAGCATTTT. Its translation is CASSARTGFQPQHF.

For the CDR3, the DNA is TGTGCCAGCAGTTGGGATAACTATGGCTACACCTTC. It translates to CASSWDNYGYTF. This rearrangement joins TRBV28 to TRBJ1-2; D remains unclear. With 4 bases removed from V and 1 base from J, the gap between germline ends came to 4 bases. The CDR3 length is 12 residues. Per germline, CDR1 MDHEN and CDR2 SYDVKM.

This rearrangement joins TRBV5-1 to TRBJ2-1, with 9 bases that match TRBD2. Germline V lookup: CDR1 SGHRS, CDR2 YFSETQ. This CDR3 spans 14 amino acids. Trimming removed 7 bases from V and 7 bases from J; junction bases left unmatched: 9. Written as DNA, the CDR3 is TGCGCCAGCTCCGCGGGAGGGCCGGGGAATGAGCAGTTCTTC. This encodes CASSAGGPGNEQFF.

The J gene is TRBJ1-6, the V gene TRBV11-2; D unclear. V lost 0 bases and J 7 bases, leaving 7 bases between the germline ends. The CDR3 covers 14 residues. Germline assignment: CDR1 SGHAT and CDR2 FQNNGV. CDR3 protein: CASSLEAQNSPLHF. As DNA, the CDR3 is TGTGCCAGCAGCTTAGAGGCTCAGAATTCACCCCTCCACTTT.

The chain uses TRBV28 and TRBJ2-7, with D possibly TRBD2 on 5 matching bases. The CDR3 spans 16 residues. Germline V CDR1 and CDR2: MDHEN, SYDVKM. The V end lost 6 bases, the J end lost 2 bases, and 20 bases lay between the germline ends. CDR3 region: CASSPPDSWRPYEQYF. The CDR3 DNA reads TGTGCCAGCAGCCCGCCGGACTCGTGGCGGCCCTACGAGCAGTACTTC.

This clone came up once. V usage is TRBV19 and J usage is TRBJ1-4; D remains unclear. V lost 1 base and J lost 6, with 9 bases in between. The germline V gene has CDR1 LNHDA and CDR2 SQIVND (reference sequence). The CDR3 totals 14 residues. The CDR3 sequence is CASSIVPSDEKLFF. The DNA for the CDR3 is TGTGCCAGTAGTATAGTTCCCTCGGATGAAAAACTGTTTTTT.

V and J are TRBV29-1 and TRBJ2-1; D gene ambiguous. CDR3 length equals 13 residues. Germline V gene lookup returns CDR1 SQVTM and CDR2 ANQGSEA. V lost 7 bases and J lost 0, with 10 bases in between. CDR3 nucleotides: TGCAGCGGGAGTCGGGTCTCCTACAATGAGCAGTTCTTC. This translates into CSGSRVSYNEQFF.

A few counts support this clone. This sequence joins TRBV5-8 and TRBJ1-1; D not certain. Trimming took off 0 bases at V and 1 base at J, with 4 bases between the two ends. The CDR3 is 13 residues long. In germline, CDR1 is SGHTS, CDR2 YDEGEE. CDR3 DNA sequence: TGTGCCAGCAGCTTGGACAGGAACACTGAAGCTTTCTTT. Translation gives CASSLDRNTEAFF.

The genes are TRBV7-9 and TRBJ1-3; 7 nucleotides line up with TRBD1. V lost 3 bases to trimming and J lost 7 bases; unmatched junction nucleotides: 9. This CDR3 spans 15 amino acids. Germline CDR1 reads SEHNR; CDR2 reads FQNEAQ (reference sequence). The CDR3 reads CASSLGQTFVNTIYF. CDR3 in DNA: TGTGCCAGCAGCTTGGGACAGACTTTTGTGAACACCATATATTTT. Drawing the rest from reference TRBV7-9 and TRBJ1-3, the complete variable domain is DTGVSQNPRHKITKRGQNVTFRCDPISEHNRLYWYRQTLGQGPEFLTYFQNEAQLEKSRLLSDRFSAERPKGSFSTLEIQRTEQGDSAMYLCASSLGQTFVNTIYFGEGSWLTVV.

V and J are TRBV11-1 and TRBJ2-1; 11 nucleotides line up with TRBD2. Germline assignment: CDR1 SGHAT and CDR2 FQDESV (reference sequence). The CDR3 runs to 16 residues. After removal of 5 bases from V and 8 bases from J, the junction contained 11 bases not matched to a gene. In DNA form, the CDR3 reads TGTGCCAGCAGCATCTACTCTAGCGGGAGGTTCCATGAGCAGTTCTTC. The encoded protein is CASSIYSSGRFHEQFF. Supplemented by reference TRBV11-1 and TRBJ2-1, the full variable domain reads EAEVAQSPRYKITEKSQAVAFWCDPISGHATLYWYRQILGQGPELLVQFQDESVVDDSQLPKDRFSAERLKGVDSTLKIQPAELGDSAMYLCASSIYSSGRFHEQFFGPGTRLTVL.

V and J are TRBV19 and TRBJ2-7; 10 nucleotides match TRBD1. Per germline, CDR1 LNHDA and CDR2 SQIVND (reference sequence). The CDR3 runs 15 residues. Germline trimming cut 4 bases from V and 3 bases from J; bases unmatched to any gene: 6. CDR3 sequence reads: CASSRTTGGFYEQYF. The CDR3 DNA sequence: TGTGCCAGTAGTAGAACGACAGGGGGCTTCTACGAGCAGTACTTC.